This TCR beta chain was identified during a study of blood T cell repertoires in COVID-19. At the level of the study: PBMCs, B-cell-depleted T cells, or T cells provided the cDNA or gDNA that made up the material.

This CDR3 has 16 residues. V gave up 2 bases and J gave up 4 bases, with 15 bases separating them. The V gene's germline CDR1 is GTSNPN and CDR2 SVGIG (reference sequence). Some clones are missing from TCRdb's copy, which holds only in-frame ones; the method was immunoSEQ multiplex PCR. The table records 120,000 or so clones, approximately 71% of them present only once. This clone was found a few times. Sequenced: peripheral blood. The chain has TRBV30 and TRBJ1-6; the D gene is possibly TRBD1 (6 bases). The TCR comes from a woman in her 70s with acute or convalescent COVID-19. CDR3 sequence: CAWSPGGGLYNSPLHF. CDR3 nucleotide sequence: TGTGCCTGGAGTCCGGGAGGGGGGTTGTATAATTCACCCCTCCACTTT.